The 10 T cell receptor beta chains below were found in one sample sequenced in a study of technical replicates of blood from a handful of donors (dated by TCRdb to 2016 to 2017). The receptor library was made with the immunoSEQ multiplex PCR assay. Entries here come from immuneACCESS through TCRdb and include only in-frame sequences with V and J called. Some clones fail to appear in such tables; in the studies checked, an unresolved V gene covers under half of the shortfall, and the cause of the remainder is unknown. The sample table shows 65,000 to 85,000 clones, and 95% to 98% are seen once. The top ten clonotypes cover around 0.15% of the sample. Sample: T cells isolated from PBMCs. These receptors were taken from a human donor in good health.

This clone occurred once. V is TRBV28 and J is TRBJ2-7, with unresolved D. The V gene's germline CDR1 is MDHEN and CDR2 SYDVKM. Trimming pared 6 bases from V and 7 bases from J, leaving 10 bases between. The CDR3 length is 11 residues. The CDR3 sequence is CASRFSREQYF. DNA of the CDR3: TGTGCCAGCAGGTTCTCGAGGGAGCAGTACTTC.

The chain couples TRBV6-4 to TRBJ2-2; D perhaps matches TRBD1 (6 bases). V was pared by 7 bases and J by 2 bases, with 8 bases between. The CDR3 contains 13 residues. CDR1 is MRHNA and CDR2 is SNTAGT in the germline V gene. CDR3 amino acids: CASKGHNTGELFF. The CDR3 bases are TGTGCCAGCAAGGGACACAACACCGGGGAGCTGTTTTTT.

This clone was seen a single time. The rearrangement uses TRBV7-9 and TRBJ1-2; D perhaps matches TRBD1 (6 bases). The germline V gene has CDR1 SEHNR and CDR2 FQNEAQ (reference sequence). Trimming removed 5 bases from V and 4 bases from J, with 14 bases in between. The CDR3 runs to 14 residues. Written as DNA, the CDR3 is TGTGCCAGCAGCGGCGGACAGTGGATCTATGGCTACACCTTC. Encoded protein: CASSGGQWIYGYTF.

The chain couples TRBV28 to TRBJ2-1, with D unclear. Trimming cost V 2 bases and J 8 bases, with 7 bases left between them. The germline V gene has CDR1 MDHEN and CDR2 SYDVKM. This CDR3 has 12 residues. In DNA form, the CDR3 reads TGTGCCAGCAGTTTAACCCAGGATGAGCAGTTCTTC. It specifies CASSLTQDEQFF.

V and J are TRBV27 and TRBJ1-2; the D gene is possibly TRBD1 (6 bases). CDR1 is MNHEY, CDR2 SMNVEV, per germline (reference sequence). There are 14 residues in the CDR3. The V end was cut by 6 bases, the J end by 0 bases, with 11 bases between. The CDR3 DNA sequence: TGTGCCAGCAGACTCACAGGGTCTAACTATGGCTACACCTTC. It encodes CASRLTGSNYGYTF.

The chain uses TRBV30 and TRBJ1-4; D might be TRBD1 (5 bases). This CDR3 contains 13 residues. Germline CDR1 GTSNPN, CDR2 SVGIG (reference sequence). V lost 3 bases to trimming and J lost 8 bases, with 13 bases between them. CDR3 coding DNA: TGTGCCTGGAGACGGGGGTCAGGGGAAAAACTGTTTTTT. Amino acids: CAWRRGSGEKLFF.

The rearrangement uses TRBV11-2 and TRBJ2-5; 7 nucleotides align to TRBD2. The length of the CDR3 is 15 residues. CDR1 is SGHAT, CDR2 FQNNGV, per germline. J gave up 1 base and V 1 base, and 3 bases lay outside the gene matches. CDR3: CASSLGRGSQETQYF. The CDR3, as DNA: TGTGCCAGCAGCTTAGGTCGCGGGAGCCAAGAGACCCAGTACTTC.

The sample holds one count of this clone. V usage is TRBV19 and J usage is TRBJ1-1, with D hard to call. There are 13 residues in the CDR3. Germline assignment: CDR1 LNHDA and CDR2 SQIVND (reference sequence). V was clipped by 7 bases and J by 0 bases, with 9 bases between them. The CDR3 DNA reads TGTGCCAGTAAAAGCCTTATGAACACTGAAGCTTTCTTT. It specifies CASKSLMNTEAFF.

This clone came up once. The V and J genes are TRBV6-1 and TRBJ2-7, with D possibly being TRBD2 (7 bases). Germline CDR1 is MNHNS and CDR2 is SASEGT. The CDR3 loop spans 14 amino acids. Trimming took 5 bases from V and 5 from J, leaving 16 bases between them. CDR3: CASSSGGGPDEQYF. The CDR3 DNA follows: TGTGCCAGCAGTTCGGGCGGGGGCCCGGACGAGCAGTACTTC.

This chain uses TRBV25-1 with TRBJ1-6; TRBD1 might be the D (5 bases). The CDR3 contains 13 residues. The V gene's germline CDR1 is MGHDK and CDR2 SYGVNS. V was trimmed by 0 bases and J by 10 bases, leaving 7 bases between them. The CDR3 DNA follows: TGTGCCAGCAGTGAATATCAGGGATCACCCCTCCACTTT. This codes for CASSEYQGSPLHF.